These 15 T cell receptor beta chains were all obtained from the same sample, sequenced in a study of blood T cell repertoires in COVID-19. The table came from immunoSEQ multiplex PCR; TCRdb's copy has only in-frame clones and leaves some out. Here the sample spans about 190,000 clones, more than 65% being singletons. The sequenced sample was PBMCs or T cells enriched from blood (not recorded which). These receptors came from a woman between 50 and 59 years old with acute COVID-19.

This rearrangement joins TRBV29-1 to TRBJ2-5; possibly TRBD1 for D (6 bases). Trimming removed 6 bases at V and 0 bases at J, with 11 bases between. The CDR3 has 13 residues. CDR1 and CDR2 from the germline V gene are SQVTM and ANQGSEA. The CDR3 nucleotides read TGCAGCGTCGACGGACAGTACCAAGAGACCCAGTACTTC. This encodes CSVDGQYQETQYF. The variable domain in full, completed from reference TRBV29-1 and TRBJ2-5, reads SAVISQKPSRDICQRGTSLTIQCQVDSQVTMMFWYRQQPGQSLTLIATANQGSEATYESGFVIDKFPISRPNLTFSTLTVSNMSPEDSSIYLCSVDGQYQETQYFGPGTRLLVL.

J is TRBJ2-3 and V is TRBV5-1; 10 bases match TRBD1. This CDR3 spans 15 amino acids. Germline V gene data show CDR1 as SGHRS and CDR2 as YFSETQ. Germline trimming cut 6 bases from V and 0 bases from J; bases unmatched to any gene: 4. The CDR3 region has the DNA TGCGCCAGCAAGGGACAGGGGATCAGCACAGATACGCAGTATTTT. Encoded protein: CASKGQGISTDTQYF.

This CDR3 reads CASSEAERTNYGYTF. The CDR3 DNA reads TGTGCCAGCAGTGAAGCGGAGAGAACGAACTATGGCTACACCTTC. The V call is TRBV6-1, the J call TRBJ1-2; unclear D gene. Looked up from germline, CDR1 is MNHNS and CDR2 is SASEGT. The V end was cut by 0 bases, the J end by 2 bases, with 10 bases between. CDR3 size: 15 residues.

The chain couples TRBV6-5 to TRBJ2-7; TRBD1 matches at 7 bases. Germline V gives CDR1 MNHEY, CDR2 SVGAGI. This CDR3 has 14 amino acids. The junction had 8 bases not matched to a gene; V was cut back by 5 bases and J by 4 bases. CDR3 amino acids: CASSMRTGNYEQYV. The DNA for the CDR3 is TGTGCCAGCAGTATGCGGACAGGAAATTACGAGCAGTACGTC.

J is TRBJ1-1 and V is TRBV19; D remains ambiguous. This CDR3 contains 13 residues. The germline V gene encodes CDR1 LNHDA and CDR2 SQIVND (reference sequence). The V gene lost 5 bases and the J gene lost 1 base, with 8 bases spanning the gap. CDR3 sequence reads: CASSFGGNTEAFF. CDR3 coding DNA: TGTGCCAGTAGTTTTGGAGGGAACACTGAAGCTTTCTTT.

This clone was counted a single time. At the DNA level, this CDR3 is encoded by other sequences in the same sample as well. The chain combines TRBV7-2 with TRBJ1-5; TRBD1 might be the D (6 bases). With 5 bases removed from V and 7 bases from J, the gap between germline ends came to 15 bases. The CDR3 totals 14 residues. The germline V gene has CDR1 SGHTA and CDR2 FQGNSA. The DNA for the CDR3 is TGTGCCAGCAGCCTCCAGGGAGGGGGACAGCCCCAGCATTTT. Residues: CASSLQGGGQPQHF. The full variable domain, completed using reference TRBV7-2 and TRBJ1-5, is GAGVSQSPSNKVTEKGKDVELRCDPISGHTALYWYRQSLGQGLEFLIYFQGNSAPDKSGLPSDRFSAERTGGSVSTLTIQRTQQEDSAVYLCASSLQGGGQPQHFGDGTRLSIL.

The rearrangement joins TRBV5-1 to TRBJ2-3; 13 positions agree with TRBD2. The germline gives CDR1 SGHRS, CDR2 YFSETQ. The CDR3 length is 15 residues. Trimming at V came to 4 bases and at J to 4 bases, leaving 3 bases not matched to a gene. The CDR3, as DNA: TGCGCCAGCAGCGCTACTAGCGGGGGGGCAGATACGCAGTATTTT. It yields the protein CASSATSGGADTQYF.

J is TRBJ1-2 and V is TRBV6-5; 7 bases are a match to TRBD1. This CDR3 is 15 amino acids long. The V and J ends lost 6 bases and 0 bases, in that order; junction bases with no gene match: 7. In germline, CDR1 is MNHEY, CDR2 SVGAGI. The CDR3 loop reads CASRRTGVTNYGYTF. The DNA of the CDR3 is TGTGCCAGCAGAAGAACAGGGGTTACTAACTATGGCTACACCTTC.

The chain joins TRBV24-1 to TRBJ1-2; D possibly corresponds to TRBD1 (6 bases). The V gene lost 3 bases and the J gene lost 6 bases, with 19 bases spanning the gap. The CDR3 has 16 amino acids. Germline V lookup: CDR1 KGHDR, CDR2 SFDVKD. Written as DNA, the CDR3 is TGTGCCACCAGTGATGCTCTAGGGTCAGGGGTTAATGGCTACACCTTC. It yields the protein CATSDALGSGVNGYTF.

V gene TRBV6-5 combines with J gene TRBJ1-2, with D tentatively TRBD1 (5 bases). The CDR3 is 13 residues long. CDR1 and CDR2 (germline): MNHEY, SVGAGI. V was clipped by 0 bases and J by 7 bases, with 9 bases between them. The CDR3 nucleotides are TGTGCCAGCAGTTACTCGACAGCTGCTGGCTACACCTTC. Its translation is CASSYSTAAGYTF.

This chain joins TRBV10-3 and TRBJ1-2; 8 nucleotides line up with TRBD1. The ends lost 7 bases at V and 1 base at J; junction bases unmatched: 8. CDR3 size: 15 residues. Germline assignment: CDR1 ENHRY and CDR2 SYGVKD. CDR3 sequence (DNA): TGTGCCATCACCCCTAGACAGGGGAGTAACTATGGCTACACCTTC. It specifies CAITPRQGSNYGYTF.

The V gene is TRBV28, the J gene TRBJ1-2; no reliable D call. V lost 2 bases and J lost 6, with 22 bases in between. CDR3 size: 17 residues. The V gene's germline CDR1 is MDHEN and CDR2 SYDVKM. CDR3 DNA: TGTGCCAGCAGTTTAGGATGGGGAGGATGGTTGAAAAATGGCTACACCTTC. Protein: CASSLGWGGWLKNGYTF.

The CDR3, as DNA: TGTGCCAGCAGTGTCCGGTCCCAAAACACTGAAGCTTTCTTT. The encoded protein is CASSVRSQNTEAFF. The chain employs TRBV2 and TRBJ1-1, with unresolved D. This CDR3 comprises 14 residues. V was trimmed by 4 bases and J by 2 bases, leaving 11 bases between them. The germline V gene has CDR1 SNHLY and CDR2 FYNNEI. The variable domain in full, with the rest retrieved from reference TRBV2 and TRBJ1-1, is EPEVTQTPSHQVTQMGQEVILRCVPISNHLYFYWYRQILGQKVEFLVSFYNNEISEKSEIFDDQFSVERPDGSNFTLKIRSTKLEDSAMYFCASSVRSQNTEAFFGQGTRLTVV.

This chain joins TRBV7-8 and TRBJ2-5; D gene ambiguous. Germline CDR1 reads SGHVS; CDR2 reads FQNEAQ. V dropped 5 bases and J dropped 1 base, with 8 bases sitting between them. The CDR3 extends over 13 amino acids. The chain's CDR3 is CASSKRGQETQYF. As DNA, the CDR3 is TGTGCCAGCAGCAAAAGAGGCCAAGAGACCCAGTACTTC. Full variable domain (outside the CDR3, taken from reference TRBV7-8 and TRBJ2-5): GAGVSQSPRYKVAKRGQDVALRCDPISGHVSLFWYQQALGQGPEFLTYFQNEAQLDKSGLPSDRFFAERPEGSVSTLKIQRTQQEDSAVYLCASSKRGQETQYFGPGTRLLVL.

The V call is TRBV11-2, the J call TRBJ1-1, with D perhaps TRBD1 (6 bases). CDR3 length: 11 residues. Deletions cut 1 base from V and 11 bases from J, with 8 bases between. The V gene's germline CDR1 is SGHAT and CDR2 FQNNGV. The DNA of the CDR3 is TGTGCCAGCAGCTTAGTGAGGGGGGCTTTCTTT. Its protein is CASSLVRGAFF.